Listed below are T cell receptor beta chains from one sample, sequenced in a study of molecular identifiers for immune sequencing clone quantification. Via MiXCR, TCRdb re-called the PCR reads, giving one row per CDR3 protein. This sample yields about 320,000 distinct CDR3 sequences, of which about 21% are seen a single time; approximately 0.8% belongs to the top ten. Sequenced sample: naive CD8+ T cells from blood, with Jurkat cell RNA spiked in. The receptors originated from a human donor in good health. Some libraries in this study had Jurkat cell RNA spiked in. Each CDR3 is given with its conserved first and last residue. The D gene is left open where the match is weak. Rows may omit the clone size; those that give it use once, few, many or a size class.

J gene: TRBJ2-1; CDR3 length: 15; V gene: TRBV24-1; D gene: -; clone size: many; CDR3 protein: CATSDRRQDWNEQFF; CDR3 DNA: TGTGCCACCAGTGACCGTAGACAGGATTGGAATGAGCAGTTCTTC
J gene: TRBJ2-7; CDR3 length: 12; V gene: TRBV5-4; D gene: -; clone size: many; CDR3 protein: CASSLENYEQYF; CDR3 DNA: TGTGCCAGCAGCTTGGAGAACTACGAGCAGTACTTC
J gene: TRBJ2-5; CDR3 length: 15; V gene: TRBV4-1; D gene: -; clone size: many; CDR3 protein: CASSPSSGFTETQYF; CDR3 DNA: TGCGCCAGCAGCCCAAGTAGCGGCTTTACGGAGACCCAGTACTTC
J gene: TRBJ1-1; CDR3 length: 13; V gene: TRBV6-1; D gene: -; clone size: few; CDR3 protein: CASSTKGDTEAFF; CDR3 DNA: TGTGCCAGCAGCACAAAGGGGGACACTGAAGCTTTCTTT
J gene: TRBJ2-1; CDR3 length: 15; V gene: TRBV20-1; D gene: -; clone size: many; CDR3 protein: CSAPSVPSSYNEQFF; CDR3 DNA: TGCAGTGCTCCCTCCGTACCCAGCTCCTACAATGAGCAGTTCTTC
J gene: TRBJ2-3; CDR3 length: 14; V gene: TRBV30; D gene: TRBD1; clone size: few; CDR3 protein: CAWSLTGGEDTQYF; CDR3 DNA: TGTGCCTGGAGTTTGACAGGGGGCGAGGATACGCAGTATTTT
J gene: TRBJ1-1; CDR3 length: 14; V gene: TRBV29-1; D gene: -; clone size: few; CDR3 protein: CSVGGGEMNTEAFF; CDR3 DNA: TGCAGCGTTGGTGGTGGAGAGATGAACACTGAAGCTTTCTTT
J gene: TRBJ2-7; CDR3 length: 13; V gene: TRBV19; D gene: -; clone size: many; CDR3 protein: CASSTGSWSEQYF; CDR3 DNA: TGTGCCAGTAGTACCGGGAGTTGGAGCGAGCAGTACTTC
J gene: TRBJ2-7; CDR3 length: 13; V gene: TRBV19; D gene: -; clone size: many; CDR3 protein: CASSMTGSYEQYF; CDR3 DNA: TGTGCCAGTAGTATGACAGGCTCCTACGAGCAGTACTTC
J gene: TRBJ1-1; CDR3 length: 13; V gene: TRBV6-2/TRBV6-3; D gene: TRBD1; clone size: -; CDR3 protein: CASSYLTGTEAFF; CDR3 DNA: TGTGCCAGCAGTTACTTGACAGGGACTGAAGCTTTCTTT
J gene: TRBJ2-3; CDR3 length: 14; V gene: TRBV7-2; D gene: -; clone size: many; CDR3 protein: CASSLAWGPDTQYF; CDR3 DNA: TGTGCCAGCAGCTTAGCGTGGGGGCCGGATACGCAGTATTTT
J gene: TRBJ2-3; CDR3 length: 15; V gene: TRBV2; D gene: TRBD2; clone size: many; CDR3 protein: CASKRTSGRTDTQYF; CDR3 DNA: TGTGCCAGCAAGAGGACTAGCGGCCGCACAGATACGCAGTATTTT
J gene: TRBJ2-6; CDR3 length: 19; V gene: TRBV12-5; D gene: TRBD2; clone size: few; CDR3 protein: CASGLILAGAFSGANVLTF; CDR3 DNA: TGTGCTAGTGGTTTGATACTAGCGGGGGCATTCTCTGGGGCCAACGTCCTGACTTTC
J gene: TRBJ1-5; CDR3 length: 15; V gene: TRBV4-1; D gene: -; clone size: many; CDR3 protein: CASSKWGDSNQPQHF; CDR3 DNA: TGCGCCAGCAGCAAATGGGGGGATAGCAATCAGCCCCAGCATTTT
J gene: TRBJ2-7; CDR3 length: 14; V gene: TRBV28; D gene: -; clone size: many; CDR3 protein: CASKEGTDPYEQYF; CDR3 DNA: TGTGCCAGCAAGGAGGGGACAGACCCTTACGAGCAGTACTTC
J gene: TRBJ1-5; CDR3 length: 16; V gene: TRBV5-4; D gene: -; clone size: few; CDR3 protein: CASSFYGQPLNQPQHF; CDR3 DNA: TGTGCCAGCAGCTTCTATGGGCAGCCACTCAATCAGCCCCAGCATTTT
J gene: TRBJ2-1; CDR3 length: 15; V gene: TRBV7-9; D gene: -; clone size: many; CDR3 protein: CASSLVGVTYNEQFF; CDR3 DNA: TGTGCCAGCAGCTTAGTAGGGGTCACCTACAATGAGCAGTTCTTC
J gene: TRBJ1-2; CDR3 length: 14; V gene: TRBV27; D gene: TRBD1; clone size: few; CDR3 protein: CASSLRGGSYGYTF; CDR3 DNA: TGTGCCAGCAGTTTAAGAGGGGGCAGCTATGGCTACACCTTC
J gene: TRBJ1-5; CDR3 length: 15; V gene: TRBV27; D gene: -; clone size: many; CDR3 protein: CASSLSVGSNQPQHF; CDR3 DNA: TGTGCCAGCAGTTTATCTGTCGGTAGCAATCAGCCCCAGCATTTT
J gene: TRBJ1-2; CDR3 length: 15; V gene: TRBV4-1; D gene: -; clone size: -; CDR3 protein: CASSPIGQLDNGYTF; CDR3 DNA: TGCGCCAGCAGCCCTATAGGTCAGCTTGACAATGGCTACACCTTC
J gene: TRBJ1-1; CDR3 length: 13; V gene: TRBV12-3/TRBV12-4; D gene: -; clone size: many; CDR3 protein: CASGLALDTEAFF; CDR3 DNA: TGTGCCAGCGGACTAGCATTAGACACTGAAGCTTTCTTT
J gene: TRBJ2-1; CDR3 length: 11; V gene: TRBV30; D gene: -; clone size: many; CDR3 protein: CAWSPGTEQFF; CDR3 DNA: TGTGCCTGGAGCCCCGGGACTGAGCAGTTCTTC
J gene: TRBJ2-2; CDR3 length: 15; V gene: TRBV6-6; D gene: -; clone size: many; CDR3 protein: CASSYTSPNTGELFF; CDR3 DNA: TGTGCCAGCAGTTACACGTCTCCGAACACCGGGGAGCTGTTTTTT
J gene: TRBJ2-2; CDR3 length: 14; V gene: TRBV28; D gene: -; clone size: many; CDR3 protein: CASSFQEMTGELFF; CDR3 DNA: TGTGCCAGCAGTTTTCAGGAGATGACCGGGGAGCTGTTTTTT
J gene: TRBJ2-6; CDR3 length: 18; V gene: TRBV6-4; D gene: TRBD2; clone size: few; CDR3 protein: CASNPGLAGGSGANVLTF; CDR3 DNA: TGTGCCAGCAACCCCGGACTAGCGGGGGGCTCTGGGGCCAACGTCCTGACTTTC
J gene: TRBJ2-3; CDR3 length: 14; V gene: TRBV6-5; D gene: -; clone size: many; CDR3 protein: CASEGSGPADTQYF; CDR3 DNA: TGTGCCAGTGAGGGGTCGGGTCCGGCGGATACGCAGTATTTT
J gene: TRBJ1-5; CDR3 length: 15; V gene: TRBV7-9; D gene: -; clone size: many; CDR3 protein: CASSPDGQAGQPQHF; CDR3 DNA: TGTGCCAGCAGCCCGGATGGGCAGGCGGGGCAGCCCCAGCATTTT
J gene: TRBJ1-4; CDR3 length: 15; V gene: TRBV7-9; D gene: -; clone size: many; CDR3 protein: CASSLAGGENEKLFF; CDR3 DNA: TGTGCCAGCAGCTTAGCAGGGGGAGAAAATGAAAAACTGTTTTTT
J gene: TRBJ2-3; CDR3 length: 13; V gene: TRBV7-2; D gene: -; clone size: -; CDR3 protein: CASTPGGTDTQYF; CDR3 DNA: TGTGCCAGCACCCCGGGGGGCACAGATACGCAGTATTTT
J gene: TRBJ2-7; CDR3 length: 14; V gene: TRBV11-2; D gene: -; clone size: few; CDR3 protein: CASSLGAETYEQYF; CDR3 DNA: TGTGCCAGCAGCTTAGGGGCAGAGACCTACGAGCAGTACTTC
J gene: TRBJ2-1; CDR3 length: 10; V gene: TRBV20-1; D gene: -; clone size: many; CDR3 protein: CSATWGVQFF; CDR3 DNA: TGCAGTGCAACGTGGGGTGTGCAGTTCTTC
J gene: TRBJ2-7; CDR3 length: 12; V gene: TRBV6-2/TRBV6-3; D gene: -; clone size: many; CDR3 protein: CASSYLEYEQYF; CDR3 DNA: TGTGCCAGCAGTTACCTAGAGTACGAGCAGTACTTC
J gene: TRBJ1-5; CDR3 length: 18; V gene: TRBV6-1; D gene: -; clone size: many; CDR3 protein: CASSESGFRTGSRQPQHF; CDR3 DNA: TGTGCCAGCAGTGAAAGTGGCTTTCGAACAGGGAGTCGTCAGCCCCAGCATTTT
J gene: TRBJ2-7; CDR3 length: 15; V gene: TRBV13; D gene: -; clone size: many; CDR3 protein: CASSLKGMSSYEQYF; CDR3 DNA: TGTGCCAGCAGCTTAAAGGGAATGAGCTCCTACGAGCAGTACTTC
J gene: TRBJ1-5; CDR3 length: 14; V gene: TRBV2; D gene: TRBD1; clone size: many; CDR3 protein: CASSQGALMQPQHF; CDR3 DNA: TGTGCCAGCAGCCAGGGGGCTCTGATGCAGCCCCAGCATTTT
J gene: TRBJ2-7; CDR3 length: 14; V gene: TRBV5-4; D gene: -; clone size: -; CDR3 protein: CASSLEGLSYEQYF; CDR3 DNA: TGTGCCAGCAGCTTGGAGGGACTGAGCTACGAGCAGTACTTC
J gene: TRBJ2-7; CDR3 length: 15; V gene: TRBV5-4; D gene: TRBD2; clone size: few; CDR3 protein: CASSFGPSGTYEQYF; CDR3 DNA: TGTGCCAGCAGCTTTGGTCCTAGCGGAACTTACGAGCAGTACTTC
J gene: TRBJ2-2; CDR3 length: 16; V gene: TRBV7-9; D gene: TRBD1; clone size: many; CDR3 protein: CASSYPGQGATGELFF; CDR3 DNA: TGTGCCAGCAGCTACCCGGGACAGGGAGCCACCGGGGAGCTGTTTTTT
J gene: TRBJ1-5; CDR3 length: 13; V gene: TRBV29-1; D gene: TRBD1; clone size: -; CDR3 protein: CSVGTGDWRSQHF; CDR3 DNA: TGCAGCGTTGGGACAGGGGATTGGCGGTCCCAGCATTTT
J gene: TRBJ1-5; CDR3 length: 18; V gene: TRBV5-1; D gene: -; clone size: many; CDR3 protein: CASSLTPVRGTSNQPQHF; CDR3 DNA: TGCGCCAGCAGCTTGACCCCTGTTAGAGGGACAAGCAATCAGCCCCAGCATTTT
J gene: TRBJ1-2; CDR3 length: 14; V gene: TRBV12-3/TRBV12-4; D gene: -; clone size: many; CDR3 protein: CASSPAGFDYGYTF; CDR3 DNA: TGTGCCAGCAGTCCAGCAGGTTTCGACTATGGCTACACCTTC
J gene: TRBJ2-1; CDR3 length: 11; V gene: TRBV20-1; D gene: -; clone size: many; CDR3 protein: CSARSENEQFF; CDR3 DNA: TGCAGTGCTAGGTCAGAGAATGAGCAGTTCTTC
J gene: TRBJ2-6; CDR3 length: 18; V gene: TRBV12-3/TRBV12-4; D gene: TRBD1; clone size: many; CDR3 protein: CASTEQGKGFWGANVLTF; CDR3 DNA: TGTGCCAGCACCGAACAGGGGAAGGGCTTCTGGGGGGCCAACGTCCTGACTTTC
J gene: TRBJ2-7; CDR3 length: 14; V gene: TRBV27; D gene: -; clone size: -; CDR3 protein: CASRLRGSSYEQYF; CDR3 DNA: TGTGCCAGCAGACTCCGGGGAAGCTCCTACGAGCAGTACTTC
J gene: TRBJ1-5; CDR3 length: 15; V gene: TRBV19; D gene: TRBD1; clone size: -; CDR3 protein: CASSLRDRTYQPQHF; CDR3 DNA: TGTGCCAGTAGCCTGAGGGACAGGACCTATCAGCCCCAGCATTTT
J gene: TRBJ2-3; CDR3 length: 12; V gene: TRBV27; D gene: -; clone size: -; CDR3 protein: CASFSNTDTQYF; CDR3 DNA: TGTGCCAGCTTCTCAAACACAGATACGCAGTATTTT
J gene: TRBJ2-7; CDR3 length: 12; V gene: TRBV7-9; D gene: -; clone size: many; CDR3 protein: CASSPTGVEQYF; CDR3 DNA: TGTGCCAGCAGCCCGACAGGAGTGGAGCAGTACTTC
J gene: TRBJ2-7; CDR3 length: 16; V gene: TRBV6-2/TRBV6-3; D gene: TRBD1; clone size: -; CDR3 protein: CASSFTRDRGTHEQYF; CDR3 DNA: TGTGCCAGCAGTTTCACCCGGGACAGGGGAACCCACGAGCAGTACTTC
J gene: TRBJ2-7; CDR3 length: 14; V gene: TRBV10-3; D gene: -; clone size: -; CDR3 protein: CAIRAGGLGYEQYF; CDR3 DNA: TGTGCCATCAGGGCCGGGGGGCTCGGCTACGAGCAGTACTTC
J gene: TRBJ2-3; CDR3 length: 15; V gene: TRBV6-6; D gene: TRBD1; clone size: many; CDR3 protein: CASSPSTGGTDTQYF; CDR3 DNA: TGTGCCAGCAGTCCCTCCACAGGGGGCACAGATACGCAGTATTTT
J gene: TRBJ2-4; CDR3 length: 16; V gene: TRBV6-2/TRBV6-3; D gene: -; clone size: few; CDR3 protein: CASSYSTGEGKNIQYF; CDR3 DNA: TGTGCCAGCAGTTACTCGACAGGGGAGGGCAAAAACATTCAGTACTTC
J gene: TRBJ1-2; CDR3 length: 17; V gene: TRBV4-3; D gene: TRBD1; clone size: many; CDR3 protein: CASSQDAGTGISYGYTF; CDR3 DNA: TGCGCCAGCAGCCAAGACGCGGGGACAGGGATCTCCTATGGCTACACCTTC
J gene: TRBJ2-7; CDR3 length: 14; V gene: TRBV20-1; D gene: TRBD2; clone size: few; CDR3 protein: CSAGTSETQGEQYF; CDR3 DNA: TGCTCCGCCGGGACTAGCGAGACCCAAGGCGAGCAGTACTTC
J gene: TRBJ2-3; CDR3 length: 15; V gene: TRBV12-3/TRBV12-4; D gene: -; clone size: many; CDR3 protein: CASSFVPTGTDTQYF; CDR3 DNA: TGTGCCAGCAGTTTCGTCCCAACCGGGACAGATACGCAGTATTTT
J gene: TRBJ1-1; CDR3 length: 13; V gene: TRBV7-9; D gene: -; clone size: many; CDR3 protein: CASSFDGGTEAFF; CDR3 DNA: TGTGCCAGCAGCTTCGATGGGGGCACTGAAGCTTTCTTT